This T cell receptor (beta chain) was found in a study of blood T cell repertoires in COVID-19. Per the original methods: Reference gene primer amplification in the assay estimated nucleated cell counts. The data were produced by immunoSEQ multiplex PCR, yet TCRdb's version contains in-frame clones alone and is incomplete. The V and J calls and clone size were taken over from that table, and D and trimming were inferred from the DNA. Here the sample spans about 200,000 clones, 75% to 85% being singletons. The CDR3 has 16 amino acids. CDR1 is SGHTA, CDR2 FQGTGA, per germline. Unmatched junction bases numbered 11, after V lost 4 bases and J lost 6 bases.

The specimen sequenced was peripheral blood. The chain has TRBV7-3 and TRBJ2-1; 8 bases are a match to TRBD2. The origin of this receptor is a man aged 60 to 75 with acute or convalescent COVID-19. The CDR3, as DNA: TGTGCCAGCAGCTCCAGTCATCTAGCGGGTCGCAATGAGCAGTTCTTC. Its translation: CASSSSHLAGRNEQFF.